These 18 T cell receptor beta chains share one sample of origin, sequenced in a study of blood T cells in healthy people across ages. Primed by a sample-barcoded 5' primer and a J-beta primer mix, a second PCR proceeded for about 6 to 11 cycles. TCRdb re-called the 5' RACE reads through MiXCR, storing one row per CDR3 protein. There are roughly 1.9 million distinct CDR3 sequences in the sample; more than 35% occur only once, and about 21% lies in the top ten. The sequenced sample was blood. The receptors here all came from a human donor in good health.

This rearrangement joins TRBV4-1 to TRBJ1-2, with 10 bases lining up with TRBD1. CDR3 size: 14 residues. The ends lost 1 base at V and 7 bases at J; junction bases unmatched: 3. Germline V gene lookup returns CDR1 MGHRA and CDR2 YSYEKL. The CDR3, as DNA: TGCGCCAGCAGCCAAGCGGACAGGGGGATTGGCTACACCTTC. This gives the protein CASSQADRGIGYTF.

This chain connects TRBV28 to TRBJ1-2; D is undetermined. Trimming left V 1 base short and J 4 bases short, with 10 bases between. The CDR3 has 14 amino acids. Germline V CDR1 and CDR2: MDHEN, SYDVKM. CDR3 nucleotides: TGTGCCAGCAGTTTATCGTCAGCCATCTATGGCTACACCTTC. It is translated as CASSLSSAIYGYTF.

In the case of this clonotype: With a much larger clone just one base away, this may be a read error. The chain employs TRBV7-3 and TRBJ2-1, with D hard to call. The better agreement between TRBJ2-7 and the DNA end casts doubt on the J call. This CDR3 region has 16 residues. Germline V gene data show CDR1 as SGHTA and CDR2 as FQGTGA. This chain's CDR3 is CASSLNGQASYNEQYF. DNA for the CDR3: TGTGCCAGCAGCTTAAACGGCCAGGCCTCCTACAATGAGCAGTACTTC.

This clonotype was detected only a few times. The chain has TRBV7-2 and TRBJ1-2, with D unclear. The CDR3 is 16 residues long. CDR1 is SGHTA and CDR2 is FQGNSA in the germline V gene. V lost 5 bases and J lost 6, with 22 bases in between. Here the CDR3 reads CASSLGPPFGLDGYTF. The DNA of the CDR3 is TGTGCCAGCAGCCTTGGCCCGCCGTTTGGTTTGGATGGCTACACCTTC.

CDR3 bases: TGCAGTGCTAGGGATAGGGAGAGCGTCCACAATGAGCAGTTCTTC. Its protein is CSARDRESVHNEQFF. The chain recombines TRBV20-1 with TRBJ2-1, with D possibly TRBD2 on 5 matching bases. The length of the CDR3 is 15 residues. The V end lost 3 bases, the J end lost 5 bases, and 17 bases lay between the germline ends. CDR1 is DFQATT and CDR2 is SNEGSKA in the germline V gene (reference sequence).

As to this clonotype: Relative to the germline gene, one junction end is altered; a read error may explain this. The gene calls are TRBV4-3 and TRBJ2-7, with D possibly being TRBD2 (6 bases). CDR1 and CDR2 from the germline V gene are LGHNA and YSLEER. The CDR3 spans 14 residues. The CDR3 region has the DNA TGCGCCAACAGCCGGGACTCACGTTTCTACGAGCAGTACTTC. Translation: CANSRDSRFYEQYF.

This clonotype appeared a few times. This rearrangement joins TRBV29-1 to TRBJ2-5; TRBD2 might be the D (7 bases). The CDR3 extends over 13 amino acids. V was pared by 4 bases and J by 5 bases, with 14 bases between. The germline CDR1 and CDR2 sequences are SQVTM and ANQGSEA. The CDR3 sequence is CSVGGGADETQYF. The CDR3 DNA follows: TGCAGCGTTGGCGGGGGCGCGGATGAGACCCAGTACTTC.

This clonotype was seen only once. The CDR3 here is CASSSTTFVAGGRQETQYF. CDR3 coding DNA: TGTGCCAGCAGCTCAACGACTTTTGTAGCGGGGGGCCGACAAGAGACCCAGTACTTC. The chain is built from TRBV7-8 and TRBJ2-5; 10 bases align to TRBD2. There are 19 residues in the CDR3. V trimming: 4 bases; J trimming: 2 bases; junction bases outside the gene matches: 16. The V gene's germline CDR1 is SGHVS and CDR2 FQNEAQ.

Concerning this clonotype: One end of the junction does not line up with germline, which may come from a read error. This rearrangement joins TRBV7-2 to TRBJ2-6; no firm D call. The CDR3 contains 17 residues. CDR1 is SGHTA and CDR2 is FQGNSA in the germline V gene. DNA for the CDR3: TGTGCCAGCAGCTTTGAGCAGAGACGCTCTGGGGTCAACGTCCTGACTTTC. It codes for CASSFEQRRSGVNVLTF.

This CDR3 reads CASSLEGLASNEQYF. The CDR3 DNA is TGCGCCAGCAGCTTGGAAGGACTAGCCTCGAACGAGCAGTACTTC. The chain uses TRBV5-1 and TRBJ2-4, with TRBD2 matching 8 bases. The last part of the DNA fits TRBJ2-7 better; the J call may be wrong. Germline V gene lookup returns CDR1 SGHRS and CDR2 YFSETQ. This CDR3 contains 15 residues.

Only one count was recorded for this clonotype. CDR3 amino acids: CSVAWGENTEAFF. The CDR3 region has the DNA TGCAGCGTTGCGTGGGGCGAGAACACTGAAGCTTTCTTT. The V call is TRBV29-1, the J call TRBJ1-1; TRBD1 might be the D (5 bases). V lost 4 bases to trimming and J lost 1 base, with 10 bases between them. The germline V gene encodes CDR1 SQVTM and CDR2 ANQGSEA. This CDR3 spans 13 amino acids.

This chain joins TRBV19 and TRBJ1-6, with 8 nucleotides matching TRBD1. The CDR3 runs 13 residues. V lost 9 bases to trimming and J lost 9 bases; unmatched junction nucleotides: 7. Germline V gene sequence: CDR1 LNHDA, CDR2 SQIVND (reference sequence). DNA for the CDR3: TGTGCCAGCACGGACAGGGATGCTTCACCCCTCCACTTT. This codes for CASTDRDASPLHF. Based on the CDR3 plus reference TRBV19 and TRBJ1-6, the full variable domain is DGGITQSPKYLFRKEGQNVTLSCEQNLNHDAMYWYRQDPGQGLRLIYYSQIVNDFQKGDIAEGYSVSREKKESFPLTVTSAQKNPTAFYLCASTDRDASPLHFGNGTRLTVT.

The J gene is TRBJ1-5, the V gene TRBV12-3 or TRBV12-4; the D gene is possibly TRBD1 (5 bases). Trimming removed 6 bases at V and 3 bases at J, with 24 bases between. The CDR3 consists of 18 residues. The CDR3 bases are TGTGCCAGCAGCCAAGGCCGTAGAATAGGGGCCTCCAATCAGCCCCAGCATTTT. This codes for CASSQGRRIGASNQPQHF.

This clonotype was seen a handful of times. The gene calls are TRBV29-1 and TRBJ1-1; D is undetermined. This CDR3 is built from 12 residues. V was clipped by 5 bases and J by 4 bases, with 11 bases between them. Germline assignment: CDR1 SQVTM and CDR2 ANQGSEA. The CDR3 region is CSVTPGATEAFF. The CDR3 nucleotides are TGCAGCGTTACCCCGGGAGCCACTGAAGCTTTCTTT.

This chain joins TRBV10-3 and TRBJ2-7, with D unclear. The V end was cut by 4 bases, the J end by 7 bases, with 17 bases between. The CDR3 contains 14 residues. The germline gives CDR1 ENHRY, CDR2 SYGVKD. Written as DNA, the CDR3 is TGTGCCATCAGTGGTCCGTCCGGGCACGATGAGCAGTACTTC. Residues: CAISGPSGHDEQYF.

The chain employs TRBV30 and TRBJ1-2; D unresolved. Germline lookup yields CDR1 GTSNPN and CDR2 SVGIG (reference sequence). This CDR3 spans 12 amino acids. V was clipped by 5 bases and J by 4 bases, with 11 bases between them. In nucleotides, the CDR3 is TGTGCCTGGGTAGCGGGTTTCTATGGCTACACCTTC. Residues: CAWVAGFYGYTF.

This rearrangement joins TRBV18 to TRBJ2-1; D tentatively reads TRBD1 or TRBD2 (5 bases each). Germline V gene lookup returns CDR1 KGHSH and CDR2 LQKENI. The CDR3 is 16 amino acids. Trimming stripped 4 bases from V and 3 bases from J, with 16 bases between. CDR3 sequence: CASSQRSGQVYNEQFF. CDR3 nucleotides: TGTGCCAGCTCACAGCGGTCGGGGCAGGTCTACAATGAGCAGTTCTTC.

The chain recombines TRBV5-1 with TRBJ2-7; a weak D match, TRBD2 (5 bases). V lost 6 bases, J lost 0 bases, and 13 bases lay in between. This CDR3 comprises 14 residues. Germline CDR1 is SGHRS and CDR2 is YFSETQ. The DNA for the CDR3 is TGCGCCAGCAAAGCGGACTCGAGCTCCTACGAGCAGTACTTC. This encodes CASKADSSSYEQYF.